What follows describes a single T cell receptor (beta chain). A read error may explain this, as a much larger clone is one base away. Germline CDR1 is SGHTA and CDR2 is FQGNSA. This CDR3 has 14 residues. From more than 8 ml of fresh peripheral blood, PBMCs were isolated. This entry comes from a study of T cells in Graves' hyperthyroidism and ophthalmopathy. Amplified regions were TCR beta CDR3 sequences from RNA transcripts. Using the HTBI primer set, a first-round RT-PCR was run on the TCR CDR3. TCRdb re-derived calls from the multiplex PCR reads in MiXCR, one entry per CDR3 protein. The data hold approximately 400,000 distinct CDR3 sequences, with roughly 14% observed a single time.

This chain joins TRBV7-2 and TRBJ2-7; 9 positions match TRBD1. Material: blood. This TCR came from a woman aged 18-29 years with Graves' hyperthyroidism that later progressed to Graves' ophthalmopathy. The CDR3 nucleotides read TGTGCCAGCAGCTTGGCGACAGGGGGTTCGCAGCAGAACTTC. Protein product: CASSLATGGSQQNF.